The present T cell receptor beta chain was sequenced within a study of cytomegalovirus exposure and HLA in healthy donors. This clone was recorded a few times. Antigen specificity is unknown. Overall study results and limits: In a later analysis, most CMV-associated TCR beta chains appeared HLA-restricted. Most subjects' HLA-A and HLA-B alleles were reportedly predicted from TCR beta sequences. Serostatus for CMV was the only available immune exposure information.

The PCR employed 60 Vbeta primers together with 13 Jbeta primers. Libraries were prepared by immunoSEQ multiplex PCR; TCRdb keeps only in-frame clonotypes and omits some of them. The sample has more than 150,000 clones; around 85% are singletons. The TCR originated in a man in his forties or fifties in good health and CMV-seropositive. Sequencing used PBMCs.

The CDR3 reads CASSLYRGDYGYTF. As DNA, the CDR3 is TGTGCCAGCTCACTTTACAGGGGAGACTATGGCTACACCTTC. The chain joins TRBV18 to TRBJ1-2; 7 nucleotides align to TRBD1. With V trimmed by 4 bases and J by 3 bases, 5 bases remained unmatched. Germline-derived CDR1 and CDR2 are KGHSH and LQKENI. The CDR3 runs to 14 residues.